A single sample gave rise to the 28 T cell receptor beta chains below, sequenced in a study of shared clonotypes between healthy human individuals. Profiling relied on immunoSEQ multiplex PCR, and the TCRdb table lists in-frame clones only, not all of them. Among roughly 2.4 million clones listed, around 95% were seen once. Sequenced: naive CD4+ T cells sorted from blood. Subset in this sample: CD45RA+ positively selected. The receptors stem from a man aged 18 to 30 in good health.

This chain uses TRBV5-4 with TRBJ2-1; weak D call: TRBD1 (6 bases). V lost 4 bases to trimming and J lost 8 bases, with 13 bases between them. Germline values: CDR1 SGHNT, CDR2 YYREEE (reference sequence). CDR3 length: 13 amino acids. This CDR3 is CASSTQGIDEQFF. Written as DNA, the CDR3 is TGTGCCAGCAGCACACAGGGTATTGATGAGCAGTTCTTC.

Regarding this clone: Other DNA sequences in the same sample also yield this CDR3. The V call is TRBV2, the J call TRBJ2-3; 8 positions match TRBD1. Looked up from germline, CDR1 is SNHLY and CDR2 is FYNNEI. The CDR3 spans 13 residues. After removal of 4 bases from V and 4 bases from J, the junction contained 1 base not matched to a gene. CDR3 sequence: CASSGQGSDTQYF. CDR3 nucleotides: TGTGCCAGCAGTGGACAGGGGTCAGATACGCAGTATTTT.

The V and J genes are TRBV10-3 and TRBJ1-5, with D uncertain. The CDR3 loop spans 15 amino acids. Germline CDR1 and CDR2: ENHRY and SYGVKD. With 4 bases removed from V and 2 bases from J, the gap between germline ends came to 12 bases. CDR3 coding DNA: TGTGCCATCAGTGCAGGTCCAGAGGGCAATCAGCCCCAGCATTTT. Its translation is CAISAGPEGNQPQHF.

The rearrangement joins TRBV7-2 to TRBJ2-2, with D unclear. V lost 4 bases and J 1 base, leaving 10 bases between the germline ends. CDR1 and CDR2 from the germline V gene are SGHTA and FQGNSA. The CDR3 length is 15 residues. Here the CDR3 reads CASSYDRLNTGELFF. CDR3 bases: TGTGCCAGCAGCTACGACCGCTTGAACACCGGGGAGCTGTTTTTT.

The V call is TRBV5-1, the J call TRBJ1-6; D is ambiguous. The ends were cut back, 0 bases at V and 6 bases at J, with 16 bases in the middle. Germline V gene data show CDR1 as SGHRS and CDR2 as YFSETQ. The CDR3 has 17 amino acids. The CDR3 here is CASSLDLNGRGNSPLHF. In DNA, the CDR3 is TGCGCCAGCAGCTTGGATCTTAATGGCAGAGGTAATTCACCCCTCCACTTT.

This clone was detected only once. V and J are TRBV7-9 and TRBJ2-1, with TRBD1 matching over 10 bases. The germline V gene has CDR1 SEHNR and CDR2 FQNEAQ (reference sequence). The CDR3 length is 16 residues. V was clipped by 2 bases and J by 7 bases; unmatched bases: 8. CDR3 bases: TGTGCCAGCAGCTTACTGTTAGGACAGGGGGAAAATGAGCAGTTCTTC. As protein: CASSLLLGQGENEQFF. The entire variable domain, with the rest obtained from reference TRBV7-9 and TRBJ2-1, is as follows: DTGVSQNPRHKITKRGQNVTFRCDPISEHNRLYWYRQTLGQGPEFLTYFQNEAQLEKSRLLSDRFSAERPKGSFSTLEIQRTEQGDSAMYLCASSLLLGQGENEQFFGPGTRLTVL.

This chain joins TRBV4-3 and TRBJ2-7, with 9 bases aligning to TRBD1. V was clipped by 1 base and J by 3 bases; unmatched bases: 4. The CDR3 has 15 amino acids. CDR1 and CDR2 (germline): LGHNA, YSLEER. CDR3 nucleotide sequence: TGCGCCAGCAGCCAAGGTGGGACAGGGAGCTACGAGCAGTACTTC. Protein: CASSQGGTGSYEQYF.

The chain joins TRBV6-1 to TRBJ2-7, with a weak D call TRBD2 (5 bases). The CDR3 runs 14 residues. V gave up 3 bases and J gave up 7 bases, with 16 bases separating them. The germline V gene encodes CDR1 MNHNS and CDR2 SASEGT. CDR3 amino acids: CASSDETPRREQYF. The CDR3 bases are TGTGCCAGCAGTGACGAGACACCCCGGAGGGAGCAGTACTTC.

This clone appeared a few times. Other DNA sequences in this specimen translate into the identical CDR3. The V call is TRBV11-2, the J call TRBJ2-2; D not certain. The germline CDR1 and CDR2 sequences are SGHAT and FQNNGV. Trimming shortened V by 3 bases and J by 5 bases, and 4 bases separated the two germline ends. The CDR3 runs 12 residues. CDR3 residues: CASSFSTGELFF. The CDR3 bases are TGTGCCAGCAGCTTCTCTACCGGGGAGCTGTTTTTT.

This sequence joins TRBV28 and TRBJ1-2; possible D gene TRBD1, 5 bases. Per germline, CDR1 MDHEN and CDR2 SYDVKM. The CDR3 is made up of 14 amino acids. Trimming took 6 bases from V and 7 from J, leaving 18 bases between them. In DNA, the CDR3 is TGTGCCAGCAGCACCGGGACGGAGGTTTTTGGCTACACCTTC. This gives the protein CASSTGTEVFGYTF.

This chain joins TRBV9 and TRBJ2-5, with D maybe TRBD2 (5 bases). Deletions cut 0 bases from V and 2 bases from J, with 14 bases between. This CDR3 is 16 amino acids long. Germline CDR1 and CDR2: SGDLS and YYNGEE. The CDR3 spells CASSVATRAGQETQYF. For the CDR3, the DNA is TGTGCCAGCAGCGTAGCTACTAGGGCCGGACAAGAGACCCAGTACTTC.

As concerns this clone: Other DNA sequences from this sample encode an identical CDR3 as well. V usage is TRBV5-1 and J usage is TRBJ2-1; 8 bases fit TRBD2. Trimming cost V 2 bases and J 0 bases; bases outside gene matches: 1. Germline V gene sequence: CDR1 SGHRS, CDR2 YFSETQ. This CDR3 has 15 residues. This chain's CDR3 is CASSFSGASYNEQFF. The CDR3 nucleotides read TGCGCCAGCAGCTTTAGCGGGGCCTCCTACAATGAGCAGTTCTTC. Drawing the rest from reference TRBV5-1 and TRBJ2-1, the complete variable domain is KAGVTQTPRYLIKTRGQQVTLSCSPISGHRSVSWYQQTPGQGLQFLFEYFSETQRNKGNFPGRFSGRQFSNSRSEMNVSTLELGDSALYLCASSFSGASYNEQFFGPGTRLTVL.

CDR3 residues: CSVFSADTQYF. CDR3 nucleotide sequence: TGCAGCGTTTTTAGCGCAGATACGCAGTATTTT. This chain links TRBV29-1 with TRBJ2-3, with D possibly being TRBD2 (5 bases). V was cut by 5 bases and J by 4 bases, with 7 bases left in between. The CDR3 loop spans 11 amino acids. Germline CDR1 SQVTM, CDR2 ANQGSEA.

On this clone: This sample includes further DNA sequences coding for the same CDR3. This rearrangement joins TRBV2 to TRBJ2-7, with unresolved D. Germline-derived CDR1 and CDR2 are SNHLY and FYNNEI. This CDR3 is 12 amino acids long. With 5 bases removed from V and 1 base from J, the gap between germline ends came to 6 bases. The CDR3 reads CASSPTSYEQYF. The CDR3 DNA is TGTGCCAGCAGTCCAACTTCCTACGAGCAGTACTTC.

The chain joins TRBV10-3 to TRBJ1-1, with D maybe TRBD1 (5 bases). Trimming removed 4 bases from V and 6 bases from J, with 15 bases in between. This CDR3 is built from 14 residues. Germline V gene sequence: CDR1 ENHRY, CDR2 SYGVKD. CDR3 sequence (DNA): TGTGCCATCAGTGGAGCAGGGTCTATTTCTGAAGCTTTCTTT. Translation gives CAISGAGSISEAFF.

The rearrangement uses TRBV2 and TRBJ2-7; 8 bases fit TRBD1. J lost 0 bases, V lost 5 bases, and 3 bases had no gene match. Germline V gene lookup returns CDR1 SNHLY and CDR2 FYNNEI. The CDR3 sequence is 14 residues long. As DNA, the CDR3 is TGTGCCAGCAGTTGGACAGGGTTCTCCTACGAGCAGTACTTC. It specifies CASSWTGFSYEQYF.

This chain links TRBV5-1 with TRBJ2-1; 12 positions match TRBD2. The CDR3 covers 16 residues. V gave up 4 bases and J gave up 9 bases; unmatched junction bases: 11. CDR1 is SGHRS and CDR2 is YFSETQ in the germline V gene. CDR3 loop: CASSLDLAGGSSEQFF. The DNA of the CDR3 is TGCGCCAGCAGCCTAGATCTAGCGGGAGGGTCGAGTGAGCAGTTCTTC.

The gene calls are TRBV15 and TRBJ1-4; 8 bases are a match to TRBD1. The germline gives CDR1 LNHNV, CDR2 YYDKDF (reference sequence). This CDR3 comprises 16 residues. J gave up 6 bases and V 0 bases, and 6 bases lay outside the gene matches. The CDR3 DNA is TGTGCCACCAGCAGAGACAGGGGGCGCGTGGATGAAAAACTGTTTTTT. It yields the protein CATSRDRGRVDEKLFF.

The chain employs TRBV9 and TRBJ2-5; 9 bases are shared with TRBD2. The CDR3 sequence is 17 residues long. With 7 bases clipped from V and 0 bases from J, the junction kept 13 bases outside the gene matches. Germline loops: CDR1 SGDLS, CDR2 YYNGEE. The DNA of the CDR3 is TGTGCCAGCCCCAACCCTGAGCGGGGGGAGTACCAAGAGACCCAGTACTTC. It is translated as CASPNPERGEYQETQYF.

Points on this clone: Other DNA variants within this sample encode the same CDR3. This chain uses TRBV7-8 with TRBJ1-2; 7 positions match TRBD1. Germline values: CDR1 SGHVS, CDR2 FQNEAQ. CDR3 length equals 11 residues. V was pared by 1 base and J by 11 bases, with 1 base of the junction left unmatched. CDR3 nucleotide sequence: TGTGCCAGCAGCTTAGGACAGGGATACACCTTC. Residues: CASSLGQGYTF.

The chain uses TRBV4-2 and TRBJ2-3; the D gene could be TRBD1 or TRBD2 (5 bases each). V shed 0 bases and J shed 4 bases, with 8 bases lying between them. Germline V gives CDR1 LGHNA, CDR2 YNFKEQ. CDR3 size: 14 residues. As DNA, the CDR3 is TGTGCCAGCAGCCAAGACCAGGGAGCAGATACGCAGTATTTT. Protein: CASSQDQGADTQYF.

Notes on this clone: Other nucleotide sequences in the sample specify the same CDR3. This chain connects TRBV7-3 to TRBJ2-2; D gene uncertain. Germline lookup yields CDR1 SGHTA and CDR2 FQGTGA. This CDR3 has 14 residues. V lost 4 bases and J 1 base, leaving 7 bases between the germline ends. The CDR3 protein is CASSSGQNTGELFF. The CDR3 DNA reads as TGTGCCAGCAGCTCCGGGCAGAACACCGGGGAGCTGTTTTTT.

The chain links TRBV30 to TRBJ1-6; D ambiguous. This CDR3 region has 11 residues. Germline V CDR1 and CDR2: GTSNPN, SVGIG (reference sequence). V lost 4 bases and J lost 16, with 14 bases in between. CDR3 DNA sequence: TGTGCCTGGACGGAATTGGGAATTCTCCACTTT. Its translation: CAWTELGILHF.

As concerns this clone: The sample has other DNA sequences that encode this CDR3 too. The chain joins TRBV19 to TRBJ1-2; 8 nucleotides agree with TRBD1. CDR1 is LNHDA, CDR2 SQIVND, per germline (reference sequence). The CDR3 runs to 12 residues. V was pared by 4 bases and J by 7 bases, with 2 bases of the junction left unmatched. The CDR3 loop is CASSTGTGGYTF. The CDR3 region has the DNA TGTGCCAGTAGTACCGGGACAGGTGGCTACACCTTC.

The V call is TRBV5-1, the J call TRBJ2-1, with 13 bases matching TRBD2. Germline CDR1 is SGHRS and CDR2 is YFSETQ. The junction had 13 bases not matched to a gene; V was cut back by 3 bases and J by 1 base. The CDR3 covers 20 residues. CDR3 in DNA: TGCGCCAGCAGCTCCCCCACTAGCGGGAGGGCGGGTAGGTCCTACAATGAGCAGTTCTTC. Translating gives CASSSPTSGRAGRSYNEQFF.

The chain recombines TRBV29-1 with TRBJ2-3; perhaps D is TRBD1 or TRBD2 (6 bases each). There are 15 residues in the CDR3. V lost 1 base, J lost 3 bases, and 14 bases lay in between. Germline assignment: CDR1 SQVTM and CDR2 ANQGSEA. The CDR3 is CSVEGGGGRTDTQYF. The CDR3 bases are TGCAGCGTTGAAGGAGGAGGGGGTCGGACAGATACGCAGTATTTT.

CDR3 sequence (DNA): TGTGCCAGCAGTGAAGACCCGACAGGGGACTATGGCTACACCTTC. It is translated as CASSEDPTGDYGYTF. J is TRBJ1-2 and V is TRBV6-1; 8 nucleotides match TRBD1. In germline, CDR1 is MNHNS, CDR2 SASEGT. This CDR3 is 15 amino acids long. V shed 1 base and J 3 bases; nucleotides not matched to a gene: 4.

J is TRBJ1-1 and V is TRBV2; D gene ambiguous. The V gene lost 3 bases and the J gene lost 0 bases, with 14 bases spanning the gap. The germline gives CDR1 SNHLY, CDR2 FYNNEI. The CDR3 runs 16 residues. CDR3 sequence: CASSDSRGAVNTEAFF. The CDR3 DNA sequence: TGTGCCAGCAGTGACTCCCGTGGAGCGGTGAACACTGAAGCTTTCTTT.